This T cell receptor (beta chain) was captured by sequencing in a study of CD8+ T cells in alopecia areata. A word on this clone: The antigen is unknown.

Study conclusions and caveats: Numerous clones, expanded in lesions, remained in scalp and blood during tofacitinib. Among the cells sequenced in scalp samples are also the resident alphabeta T cells of normal skin.

In germline, CDR1 is MDHEN, CDR2 SYDVKM. The CDR3 is made up of 15 amino acids. The trim removed 5 bases at V and 6 bases at J, leaving 6 bases unmatched. Extracted from the samples, RNA was reverse transcribed into cDNA to serve as the sequencing template. Only in-frame clones appear in the TCRdb table, and some are missing; sequencing was by immunoSEQ multiplex PCR. The sample includes 200,000 to 250,000 clones, more than 45% seen only once; the top ten take 1.5% to 2%. Treatment denoted: oral pan-JAK inhibitor, 5-10 mg twice daily. From alopecia areata patients, lesional scalp punch biopsies and peripheral blood were collected.

The TCR was taken from a human donor with alopecia areata. The material sequenced was CD4+ T cells sorted from blood, taken at week 4, from a patient treated with tofacitinib. The rearrangement joins TRBV28 to TRBJ2-1; 11 bases map to TRBD2. The CDR3 spells CASSAGTSGRNEQFF. The CDR3 DNA sequence: TGTGCCAGCAGTGCCGGGACTAGCGGCCGCAATGAGCAGTTCTTC.